This T cell receptor (beta chain) emerged from a study of T-cell reconstitution after alpha-beta-depleted transplantation in children (TCRdb year 2016). Some background on the complete study: Using TCR repertoire profiling, the study followed T-cell immune reconstitution in a quantitative way in children after TCRalphabeta/CD19-depleted allogeneic hematopoietic cell transplantation.

CDR1 is given as SQVTM and CDR2 as ANQGSEA, both from the germline V gene. V gives up 4 bases and J gives up 2 bases, and the segment between their germline ends measures 12 bases. The CDR3 holds 13 amino acids from the cysteine to the phenylalanine. Solely the CDR3 DNA is kept, with 39 bases framed from the first base. This clonotype was seen ten or more times. Its specific antigen is unknown. Per-base quality was not reported, and no clone a single base away is much larger than it. Findings and caveats that apply to the study as a whole: Apparently early alphabetaT-cell count recovery about two months after transplant reportedly relied on only several hundred rapidly expanded clones derived from non-depleted graft cells. In some patients, the high TCRbeta diversity seen at day 60 was put down to recipient T cells and intrathymic progenitors that had survived conditioning. Hyperexpanded clone frequencies declined over subsequent months; after one year, T-cell counts and TCRbeta diversity were mostly attributed to newly produced T cells.

Libraries were made using PCR. Instrument on record: Illumina HiSeq 2500. TCR library preparation used molecular barcoding, with unique molecular identifiers applied to normalize quantification of the TCRbeta repertoire. TCRdb's own reprocessing of the public reads used fastp at Q25 and MiXCR and kept productive beta chains. Duplicate CDR3 protein sequences are folded into a single record with the most common DNA and genes. Here the sample has 200,000 to 250,000 distinct CDR3 sequences; about 11% occur a single time. Of the sample, 25% to 30% is held by the ten largest clones. This sample's treatment or condition label indicates: allogeneic hematopoietic cell transplantation with graft depleted of TCRalphabeta T cells and CD19 B cells. The transplant recipients were children given TCRalphabeta/CD19-depleted allogeneic hematopoietic cell grafts.

Recombination joined TRBV29-1 with TRBJ2-7; the D gene could be TRBD1 or TRBD2, each one agreeing over 7 bases. The sample consisted of PBMCs, taken before TCRalphabeta/CD19-depleted stem cell transplant. This receptor was obtained from a child in the first two years of life with acute myeloid leukemia, due to receive a stem cell transplant. For the CDR3, the sequence is CSVGPGGAYEQYF. The DNA sequence reads TGCAGCGTTGGACCAGGGGGGGCCTACGAGCAGTACTTC.